The T cell receptor beta chain described here comes from a study of blood T cell repertoires in COVID-19. Study in general: The United States, Italy and Spain supplied acute and convalescent COVID-19 samples.

Clones were read by immunoSEQ multiplex PCR, and TCRdb kept only the in-frame ones, dropping some. The sample holds about 85,000 clones, roughly four fifths seen once. Sequencing input: peripheral blood. This TCR was sampled from a human donor in a cohort sampled during active COVID-19.

CDR3 loop: CASSQDFRTSTYNEQFF. The CDR3 DNA sequence: TGTGCCAGCAGCCAAGATTTTAGGACTTCCACCTACAATGAGCAGTTCTTC. V and J are TRBV3-1 (or the pseudogene TRBV3-2) and TRBJ2-1; possible D gene TRBD2, 5 bases. The germline CDR1 and CDR2 sequences are LGHDT and YNNKEL (reference sequence). Between the trimmed V and J ends, which lost 0 bases and 2 bases, there was a span of 14 bases. CDR3 length: 17 amino acids.